Sequencing of this T cell receptor beta chain was carried out in a study of post-analysis software for immune sequencing data. Study-wide results and limits: The authors found that F measure strongly co-clustered same-batch samples. There were several TRBV segments more frequent in patients than controls, and TRBV5-6, TRBV5-1 and TRBV20-1 were among them.

Germline lookup yields CDR1 SQVTM and CDR2 ANQGSEA. V was shortened by 6 bases and J by 3 bases, with 11 bases between the two germline ends. The CDR3 has 12 amino acids. This clonotype was recorded a few times. Its antigen is unknown. Unique molecular identifiers featured in each of the TCR beta cDNA libraries. Between roughly 0.9 and 11 million T cells gave rise to roughly 0.5 million cDNA molecules. TCRdb redid the calling of the PCR reads with MiXCR, one entry per CDR3 protein. The top ten clones hold under 9% of a sample with 430,000 or so distinct CDR3 sequences, 39% of them seen once. This clonotype was obtained from a girl aged 2 to 9 with multiple sclerosis. The rearrangement joins TRBV29-1 to TRBJ2-5; the D is unclear. The sequencing sample was made of blood. DNA of the CDR3: TGCAGCGTGGCCCCCGCAAAAGAGACCCAGTACTTC. Translation gives CSVAPAKETQYF.